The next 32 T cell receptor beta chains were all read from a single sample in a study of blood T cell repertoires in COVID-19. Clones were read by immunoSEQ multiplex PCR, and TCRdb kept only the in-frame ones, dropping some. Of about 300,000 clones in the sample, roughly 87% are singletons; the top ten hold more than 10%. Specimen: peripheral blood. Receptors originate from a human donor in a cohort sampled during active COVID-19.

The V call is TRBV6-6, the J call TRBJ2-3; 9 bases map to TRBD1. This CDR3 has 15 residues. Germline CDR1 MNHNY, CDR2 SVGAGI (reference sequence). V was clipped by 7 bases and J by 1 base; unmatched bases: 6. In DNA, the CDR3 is TGTGCCAGCACCGACCGGGACAGGGGCACAGATACGCAGTATTTT. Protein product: CASTDRDRGTDTQYF.

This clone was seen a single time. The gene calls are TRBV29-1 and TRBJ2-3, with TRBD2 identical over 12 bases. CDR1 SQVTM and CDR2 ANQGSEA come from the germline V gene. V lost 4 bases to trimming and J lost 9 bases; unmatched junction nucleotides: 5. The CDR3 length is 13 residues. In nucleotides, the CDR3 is TGCAGCGTTGGGCTAGCGGGAGGGGAGACGCAGTATTTT. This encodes CSVGLAGGETQYF.

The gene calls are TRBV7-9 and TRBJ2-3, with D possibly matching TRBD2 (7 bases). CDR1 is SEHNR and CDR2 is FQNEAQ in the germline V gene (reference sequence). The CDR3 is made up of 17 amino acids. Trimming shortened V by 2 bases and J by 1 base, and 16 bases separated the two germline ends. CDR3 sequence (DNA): TGTGCCAGCAGCTTAATGCCGGGGGGCTTCGGCACAGATACGCAGTATTTT. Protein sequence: CASSLMPGGFGTDTQYF. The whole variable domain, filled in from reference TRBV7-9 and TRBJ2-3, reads DTGVSQNPRHKITKRGQNVTFRCDPISEHNRLYWYRQTLGQGPEFLTYFQNEAQLEKSRLLSDRFSAERPKGSFSTLEIQRTEQGDSAMYLCASSLMPGGFGTDTQYFGPGTRLTVL.

The CDR3 reads CASSLVTSVYNEQFF. CDR3 bases: TGTGCCAGCAGCTTAGTGACTAGCGTGTACAATGAGCAGTTCTTC. The V gene is TRBV11-2, the J gene TRBJ2-1; 8 positions match TRBD2. V dropped 1 base and J dropped 4; count of bases not matched to a gene: 3. Germline V gives CDR1 SGHAT, CDR2 FQNNGV. The CDR3 extends over 15 amino acids.

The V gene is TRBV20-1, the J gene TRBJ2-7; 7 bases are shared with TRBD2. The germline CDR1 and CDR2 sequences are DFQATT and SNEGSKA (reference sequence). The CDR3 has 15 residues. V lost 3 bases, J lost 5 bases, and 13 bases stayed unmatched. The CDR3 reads CSASPPGRESHEQYF. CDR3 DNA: TGCAGTGCTAGTCCCCCGGGGCGGGAGTCCCACGAGCAGTACTTC.

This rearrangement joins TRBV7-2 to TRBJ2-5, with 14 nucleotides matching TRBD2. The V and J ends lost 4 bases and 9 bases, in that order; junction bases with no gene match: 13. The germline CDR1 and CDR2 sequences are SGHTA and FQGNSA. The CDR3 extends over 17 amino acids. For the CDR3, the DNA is TGTGCCAGCAGCTCCTTGACGGGGACTAGCGGGAGTGGGGCCCAGTACTTC. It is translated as CASSSLTGTSGSGAQYF.

The CDR3 bases are TGTGCCAGCAGTCGAGGGGAGGTGGGGACCCAGTACTTC. This encodes CASSRGEVGTQYF. V is TRBV6-5 and J is TRBJ2-5; maybe TRBD2 (6 bases). CDR3 length: 13 amino acids. Per the germline V gene, CDR1 is MNHEY and CDR2 is SVGAGI. Trimming removed 5 bases at V and 7 bases at J, with 14 bases between.

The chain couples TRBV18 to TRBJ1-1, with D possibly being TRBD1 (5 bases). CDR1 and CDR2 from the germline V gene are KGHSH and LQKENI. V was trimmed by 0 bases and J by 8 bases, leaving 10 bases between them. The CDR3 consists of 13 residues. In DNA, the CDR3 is TGTGCCAGCTCACCACCTTTGACAGCCGAAGCTTTCTTT. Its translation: CASSPPLTAEAFF.

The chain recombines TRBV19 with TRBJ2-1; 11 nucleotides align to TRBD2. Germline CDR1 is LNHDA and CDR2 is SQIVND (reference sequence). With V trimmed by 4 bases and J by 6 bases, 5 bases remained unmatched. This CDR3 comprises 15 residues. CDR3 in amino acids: CASSTAGTSGNEQFF. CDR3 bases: TGTGCCAGTAGTACAGCAGGGACTAGCGGCAATGAGCAGTTCTTC.

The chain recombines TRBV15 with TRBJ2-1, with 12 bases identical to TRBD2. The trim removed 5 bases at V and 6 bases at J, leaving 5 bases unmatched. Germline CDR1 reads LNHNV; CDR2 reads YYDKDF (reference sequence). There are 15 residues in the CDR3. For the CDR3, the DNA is TGTGCCACCAGCGGCGGACTAGCGGGGTCCAATGAGCAGTTCTTC. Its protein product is CATSGGLAGSNEQFF. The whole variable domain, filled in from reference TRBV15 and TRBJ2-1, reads DAMVIQNPRYQVTQFGKPVTLSCSQTLNHNVMYWYQQKSSQAPKLLFHYYDKDFNNEADTPDNFQSRRPNTSFCFLDIRSPGLGDTAMYLCATSGGLAGSNEQFFGPGTRLTVL.

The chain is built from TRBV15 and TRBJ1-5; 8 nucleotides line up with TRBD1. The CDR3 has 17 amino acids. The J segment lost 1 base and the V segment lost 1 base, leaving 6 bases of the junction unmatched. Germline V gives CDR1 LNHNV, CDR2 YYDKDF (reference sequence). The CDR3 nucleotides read TGTGCCACCAGCAGAGGGACAGGGAGTAAGAGCAATCAGCCCCAGCATTTT. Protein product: CATSRGTGSKSNQPQHF.

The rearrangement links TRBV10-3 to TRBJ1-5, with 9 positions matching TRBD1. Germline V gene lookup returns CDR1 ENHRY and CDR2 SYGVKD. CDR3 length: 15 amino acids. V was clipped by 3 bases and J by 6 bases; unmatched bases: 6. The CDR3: CAISETGGMVQPQHF. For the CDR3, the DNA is TGTGCCATCAGTGAAACAGGGGGCATGGTTCAGCCCCAGCATTTT.

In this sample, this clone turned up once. The CDR3 sequence: CASRRPGTGANEKLFF. CDR3 DNA sequence: TGTGCCAGCAGAAGACCCGGGACAGGGGCTAATGAAAAACTGTTTTTT. The V and J genes are TRBV28 and TRBJ1-4, with 10 bases fitting TRBD1. Germline lookup yields CDR1 MDHEN and CDR2 SYDVKM. The CDR3 runs 16 residues. Germline trimming cut 6 bases from V and 3 bases from J; bases unmatched to any gene: 7.

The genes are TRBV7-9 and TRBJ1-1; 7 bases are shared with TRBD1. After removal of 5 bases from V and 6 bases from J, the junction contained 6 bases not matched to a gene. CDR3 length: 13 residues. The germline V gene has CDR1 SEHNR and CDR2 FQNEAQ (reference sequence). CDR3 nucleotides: TGTGCCAGCAGCCCTACAGGGGTGCCTGAAGCTTTCTTT. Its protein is CASSPTGVPEAFF.

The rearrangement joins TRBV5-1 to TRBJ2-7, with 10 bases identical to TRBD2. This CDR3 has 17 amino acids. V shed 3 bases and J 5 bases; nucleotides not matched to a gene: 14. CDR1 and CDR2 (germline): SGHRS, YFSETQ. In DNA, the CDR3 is TGCGCCAGCAGCTATTCAGGCGGTAGCGGGAGGAGGCACGAGCAGTACTTC. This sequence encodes CASSYSGGSGRRHEQYF.

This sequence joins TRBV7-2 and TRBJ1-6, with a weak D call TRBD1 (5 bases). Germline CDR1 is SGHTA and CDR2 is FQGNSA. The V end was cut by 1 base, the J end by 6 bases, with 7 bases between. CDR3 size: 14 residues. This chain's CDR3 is CASSLGQTNSPLHF. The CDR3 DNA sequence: TGTGCCAGCAGCTTAGGACAGACTAATTCACCCCTCCACTTT.

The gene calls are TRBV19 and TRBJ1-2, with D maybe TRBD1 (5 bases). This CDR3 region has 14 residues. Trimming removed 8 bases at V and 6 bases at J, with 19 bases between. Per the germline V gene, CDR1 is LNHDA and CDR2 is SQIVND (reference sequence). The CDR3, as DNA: TGTGCCAGTCACCGGGACTACGAAGGGAATGGCTACACCTTC. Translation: CASHRDYEGNGYTF.

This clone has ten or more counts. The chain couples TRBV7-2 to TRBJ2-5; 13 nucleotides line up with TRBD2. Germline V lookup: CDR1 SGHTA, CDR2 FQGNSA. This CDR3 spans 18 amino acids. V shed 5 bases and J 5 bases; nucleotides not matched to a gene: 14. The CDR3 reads CASSIGTSGTRYSETQYF. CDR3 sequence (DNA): TGTGCCAGCAGCATTGGGACTAGCGGGACACGATACTCGGAGACCCAGTACTTC.

The CDR3 DNA is TGTGCCAGCAGCTTCCCGGGACTAGGGAGCTACGAGCAGTACTTC. Amino acids: CASSFPGLGSYEQYF. This chain links TRBV5-6 with TRBJ2-7; 8 nucleotides agree with TRBD2. V lost 2 bases and J lost 3; bases outside the gene matches: 7. CDR1 is SGHDT, CDR2 YYEEEE, per germline. CDR3 length equals 15 residues.

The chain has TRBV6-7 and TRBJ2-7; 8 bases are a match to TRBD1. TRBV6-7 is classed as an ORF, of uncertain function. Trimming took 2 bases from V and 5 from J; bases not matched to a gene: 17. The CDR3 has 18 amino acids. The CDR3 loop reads CASSYTTPRAGGKDEQYF. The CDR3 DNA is TGTGCCAGCAGTTACACCACCCCGAGGGCAGGGGGCAAGGACGAGCAGTACTTC.

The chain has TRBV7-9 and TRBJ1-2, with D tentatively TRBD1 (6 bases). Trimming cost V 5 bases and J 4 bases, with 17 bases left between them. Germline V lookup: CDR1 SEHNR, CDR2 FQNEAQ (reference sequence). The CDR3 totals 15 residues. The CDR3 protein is CASSRNREDGYGYTF. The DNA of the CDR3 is TGTGCCAGCAGCCGGAACAGGGAAGACGGCTATGGCTACACCTTC. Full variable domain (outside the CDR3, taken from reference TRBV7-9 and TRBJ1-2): DTGVSQNPRHKITKRGQNVTFRCDPISEHNRLYWYRQTLGQGPEFLTYFQNEAQLEKSRLLSDRFSAERPKGSFSTLEIQRTEQGDSAMYLCASSRNREDGYGYTFGSGTRLTVV.

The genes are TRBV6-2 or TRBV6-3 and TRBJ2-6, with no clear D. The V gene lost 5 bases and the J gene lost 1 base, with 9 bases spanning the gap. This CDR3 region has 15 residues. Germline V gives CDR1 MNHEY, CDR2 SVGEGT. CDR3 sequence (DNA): TGTGCCAGCAGTAAGACGGGTTCTGGGGCCAACGTCCTGACTTTC. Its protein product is CASSKTGSGANVLTF.

As DNA, the CDR3 is TGTGCCACCAGTGATTCGCGACAGCTGACAGGGGAGCAGTTCTTC. Translating gives CATSDSRQLTGEQFF. The chain couples TRBV24-1 to TRBJ2-1, with 7 bases aligning to TRBD1. Germline V gene data show CDR1 as KGHDR and CDR2 as SFDVKD. This CDR3 spans 15 amino acids. Unmatched junction bases numbered 10, after V lost 2 bases and J lost 10 bases.

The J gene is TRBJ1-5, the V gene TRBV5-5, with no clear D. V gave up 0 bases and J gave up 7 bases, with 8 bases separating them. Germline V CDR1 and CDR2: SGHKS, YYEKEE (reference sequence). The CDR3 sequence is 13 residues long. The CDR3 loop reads CASSLEPVQPQHF. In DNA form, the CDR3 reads TGTGCCAGCAGCTTGGAGCCCGTCCAGCCCCAGCATTTT.

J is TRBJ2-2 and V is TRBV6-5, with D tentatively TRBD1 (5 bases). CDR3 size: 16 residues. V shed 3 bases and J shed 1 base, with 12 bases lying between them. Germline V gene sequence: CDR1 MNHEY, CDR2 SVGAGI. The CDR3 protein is CASSYGASVNTGELFF. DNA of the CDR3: TGTGCCAGCAGTTATGGGGCGAGCGTGAACACCGGGGAGCTGTTTTTT.

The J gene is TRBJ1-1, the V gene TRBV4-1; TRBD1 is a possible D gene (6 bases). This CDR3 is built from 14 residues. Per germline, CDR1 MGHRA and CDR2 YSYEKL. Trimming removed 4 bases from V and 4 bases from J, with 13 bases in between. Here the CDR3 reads CASSPGQIPTEAFF. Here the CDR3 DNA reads TGCGCCAGCAGCCCCGGACAGATCCCCACTGAAGCTTTCTTT.

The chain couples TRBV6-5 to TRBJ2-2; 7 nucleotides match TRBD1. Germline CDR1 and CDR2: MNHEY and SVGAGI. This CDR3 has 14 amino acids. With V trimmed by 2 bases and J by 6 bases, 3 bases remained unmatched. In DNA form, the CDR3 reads TGTGCCAGCAGTTACGAAGGGGGCCCCGGGGAGCTGTTTTTT. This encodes CASSYEGGPGELFF.

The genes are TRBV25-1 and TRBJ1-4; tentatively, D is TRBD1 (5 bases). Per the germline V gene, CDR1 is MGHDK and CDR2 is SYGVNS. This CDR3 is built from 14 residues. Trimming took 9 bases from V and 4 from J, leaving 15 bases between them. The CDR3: CASGAGNRNEKLFF. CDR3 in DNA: TGTGCCAGTGGGGCGGGGAACCGTAATGAAAAACTGTTTTTT.

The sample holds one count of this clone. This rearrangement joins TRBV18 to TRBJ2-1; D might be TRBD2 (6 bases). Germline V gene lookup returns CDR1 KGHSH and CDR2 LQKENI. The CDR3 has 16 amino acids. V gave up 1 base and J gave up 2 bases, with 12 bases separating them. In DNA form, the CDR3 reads TGTGCCAGCTCACCACGATTAGCTAGCGCCTACAATGAGCAGTTCTTC. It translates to CASSPRLASAYNEQFF.

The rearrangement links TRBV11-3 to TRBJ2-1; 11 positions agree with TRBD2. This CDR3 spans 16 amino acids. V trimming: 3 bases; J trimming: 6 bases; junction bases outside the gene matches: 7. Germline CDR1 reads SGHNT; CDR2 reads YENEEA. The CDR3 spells CASSLGPGLAGNEQFF. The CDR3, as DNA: TGTGCCAGCAGCTTGGGACCCGGACTAGCGGGCAATGAGCAGTTCTTC.

CDR3 amino acids: CASTPYGDGDGYTF. The CDR3 DNA is TGTGCCAGCACCCCATACGGGGATGGGGATGGCTACACCTTC. V and J are TRBV6-5 and TRBJ1-2; D is ambiguous. CDR1 and CDR2 (germline): MNHEY, SVGAGI. The CDR3 is made up of 14 amino acids. V lost 7 bases, J lost 6 bases, and 18 bases lay in between.

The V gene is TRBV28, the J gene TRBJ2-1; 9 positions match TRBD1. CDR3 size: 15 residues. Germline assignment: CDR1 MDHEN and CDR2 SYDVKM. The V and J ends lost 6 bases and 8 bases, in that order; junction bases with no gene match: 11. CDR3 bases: TGTGCCAGCAGCACCACCGGGACAGGGACCTATGAGCAGTTCTTC. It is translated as CASSTTGTGTYEQFF. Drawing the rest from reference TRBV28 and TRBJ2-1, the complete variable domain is DVKVTQSSRYLVKRTGEKVFLECVQDMDHENMFWYRQDPGLGLRLIYFSYDVKMKEKGDIPEGYSVSREKKERFSLILESASTNQTSMYLCASSTTGTGTYEQFFGPGTRLTVL.